These 32 T cell receptor beta chains originate from one sample sequenced in a study of blood T cell repertoires in COVID-19 (TCRdb year 2020). The library was prepared using the immunoSEQ multiplex PCR assay. In its TCRdb copy, this immuneACCESS table keeps in-frame sequences only and misses some clones. Where compared with another copy, unresolved V genes explain less than half of these, and the others have no known cause. The sample table shows just over 300,000 clones, and roughly nine tenths are seen once. Clones ranked in the top ten supply 1.5% to 2% of the sample. The sample consisted of peripheral blood. These receptors all stem from a woman aged 30 to 39 with COVID-19, enrolled during active disease.

The chain has TRBV27 and TRBJ1-5; 10 nucleotides line up with TRBD1. This CDR3 has 14 residues. The junction had 4 bases not matched to a gene; V was cut back by 3 bases and J by 8 bases. Germline loops: CDR1 MNHEY, CDR2 SMNVEV (reference sequence). CDR3 in amino acids: CASSLGQGLKPQHF. CDR3 nucleotide sequence: TGTGCCAGCAGTTTGGGACAGGGGCTAAAGCCCCAGCATTTT.

The chain links TRBV24-1 to TRBJ2-3; 11 bases map to TRBD2. This CDR3 comprises 15 residues. The V gene's germline CDR1 is KGHDR and CDR2 SFDVKD. J lost 7 bases, V lost 4 bases, and 6 bases had no gene match. This CDR3 reads CATSDPGLAVNTQYF. For the CDR3, the DNA is TGTGCCACCAGTGACCCGGGACTAGCGGTGAATACGCAGTATTTT.

V is TRBV19 and J is TRBJ1-1; D is unresolved. The CDR3 has 14 amino acids. The V and J ends lost 3 bases and 0 bases respectively, with 8 bases between them. Germline V gene lookup returns CDR1 LNHDA and CDR2 SQIVND (reference sequence). CDR3 DNA: TGTGCCAGTAGTATGTTCGACATGAACACTGAAGCTTTCTTT. This encodes CASSMFDMNTEAFF.

This clone was detected ten times or more. The gene calls are TRBV3-1 (or the pseudogene TRBV3-2) and TRBJ1-4; maybe TRBD1 (6 bases). The V gene's germline CDR1 is LGHDT and CDR2 YNNKEL (reference sequence). The CDR3 has 17 residues. V lost 2 bases and J 1 base, leaving 14 bases between the germline ends. CDR3 nucleotide sequence: TGTGCCAGCAGCCAACGGGGGGCAGCAGGAACTAATGAAAAACTGTTTTTT. Its protein is CASSQRGAAGTNEKLFF.

The rearrangement uses TRBV28 and TRBJ2-1, with D uncertain. CDR3 length: 14 residues. V lost 10 bases, J lost 6 bases, and 19 bases lay in between. Looked up from germline, CDR1 is MDHEN and CDR2 is SYDVKM. The CDR3: CATHPRPSSNEQFF. DNA of the CDR3: TGTGCCACCCACCCGAGGCCCAGCAGCAATGAGCAGTTCTTC.

The chain links TRBV4-1 to TRBJ1-5; no firm D call. With 4 bases removed from V and 4 bases from J, the gap between germline ends came to 8 bases. CDR1 and CDR2 from the germline V gene are MGHRA and YSYEKL. The CDR3 runs to 13 residues. The CDR3 loop is CASSRDWNQPQHF. The CDR3 DNA sequence: TGCGCCAGCAGCCGCGACTGGAATCAGCCCCAGCATTTT.

The genes are TRBV7-9 and TRBJ2-5, with TRBD1 matching 11 bases. The CDR3 is 15 residues long. The junction had 6 bases not matched to a gene; V was cut back by 5 bases and J by 4 bases. Per the germline V gene, CDR1 is SEHNR and CDR2 is FQNEAQ (reference sequence). CDR3 region: CASSPGQGALETQYF. In DNA, the CDR3 is TGTGCCAGCAGCCCCGGACAGGGGGCATTAGAGACCCAGTACTTC.

The rearrangement uses TRBV7-6 and TRBJ2-3; the D is unclear. The V end lost 4 bases, the J end lost 4 bases, and 6 bases lay between the germline ends. The CDR3 is made up of 12 amino acids. Germline CDR1 and CDR2: SGHVS and FNYEAQ. DNA of the CDR3: TGTGCCAGCAGCTCTCGGGCAGATACGCAGTATTTT. Residues: CASSSRADTQYF.

The chain is built from TRBV21-1 and TRBJ1-1; no check of the table's D call, TRBD1, against the DNA was made. TRBV21-1 corresponds to a pseudogene. The CDR3 is 16 residues long. CDR3 in DNA: TGTGCCAGCAGCAATCCCCGGACAGGAAACAATTCTGAAGCTTTCTTT. Amino acids: CASSNPRTGNNSEAFF.

This rearrangement joins TRBV4-3 to TRBJ1-1; weak D call: TRBD1 (5 bases). V shed 0 bases and J shed 1 base, with 12 bases lying between them. The CDR3 length is 16 residues. Germline-derived CDR1 and CDR2 are LGHNA and YSLEER. CDR3 region: CASSQDWATGNTEAFF. CDR3 DNA: TGCGCCAGCAGCCAAGATTGGGCCACAGGGAACACTGAAGCTTTCTTT.

This clone has a handful of counts. The chain uses TRBV30 and TRBJ1-3; maybe TRBD1 (6 bases). Deletions cut 0 bases from V and 6 bases from J, with 15 bases between. CDR1 is GTSNPN and CDR2 is SVGIG in the germline V gene (reference sequence). The length of the CDR3 is 15 residues. In DNA, the CDR3 is TGTGCCTGGAGTGTACTGGGGGCGACCCCAAACACCATATATTTT. Its protein is CAWSVLGATPNTIYF.

This chain joins TRBV10-3 and TRBJ1-2; maybe TRBD1 (5 bases). The V gene lost 0 bases and the J gene lost 6 bases, with 5 bases spanning the gap. The CDR3 covers 12 residues. Germline CDR1 and CDR2: ENHRY and SYGVKD. The CDR3 DNA reads TGTGCCATCAGTGAGTCGACAGATGGCTACACCTTC. Its protein is CAISESTDGYTF.

The CDR3 DNA follows: TGTGCCAGCAGCCAACCTACAGGGGCGAACACCGGGGAGCTGTTTTTT. This encodes CASSQPTGANTGELFF. The rearrangement links TRBV3-1 (or the pseudogene TRBV3-2) to TRBJ2-2; 7 bases align to TRBD1. Germline assignment: CDR1 LGHDT and CDR2 YNNKEL (reference sequence). There are 16 residues in the CDR3. Trimming cost V 2 bases and J 0 bases; bases outside gene matches: 3.

This rearrangement joins TRBV12-2 to TRBJ2-7; the table names TRBD1, a call not compared with the DNA. TRBV12-2 corresponds to a pseudogene. The CDR3 is 15 residues long. For the CDR3, the DNA is TGTGCAAGTCGCTACGCCGAGGACAGGTCGGGGGAGCAGTACGTC. Amino acid sequence: CASRYAEDRSGEQYV.

The chain employs TRBV10-2 and TRBJ1-5; D is ambiguous. Germline V gene sequence: CDR1 WSHSY, CDR2 SAAADI. The CDR3 has 14 residues. V was clipped by 6 bases and J by 4 bases, with 13 bases between them. This CDR3 is CASSTVGGNQPQHF. Here the CDR3 DNA reads TGCGCCAGCAGCACCGTCGGAGGGAATCAGCCCCAGCATTTT.

V is TRBV19 and J is TRBJ2-2, with no clear D. This CDR3 has 13 residues. The V gene lost 1 base and the J gene lost 6 bases, with 6 bases spanning the gap. Germline CDR1 LNHDA, CDR2 SQIVND (reference sequence). This CDR3 is CASSIARAGELFF. In nucleotides, the CDR3 is TGTGCCAGTAGTATAGCACGAGCCGGGGAGCTGTTTTTT.

The chain uses TRBV20-1 and TRBJ2-7, with 7 bases aligning to TRBD2. The germline gives CDR1 DFQATT, CDR2 SNEGSKA (reference sequence). This CDR3 is built from 14 residues. The V and J ends lost 3 bases and 2 bases, in that order; junction bases with no gene match: 7. In DNA, the CDR3 is TGCAGTGCTAGTCGGCCGGGACTACCCTACGAGCAGTACTTC. It translates to CSASRPGLPYEQYF.

The V gene is TRBV11-2, the J gene TRBJ1-3; D is uncertain. The germline V gene encodes CDR1 SGHAT and CDR2 FQNNGV. The CDR3 is 15 residues long. V dropped 2 bases and J dropped 1 base, with 9 bases sitting between them. This chain's CDR3 is CASSLTVSSGNTIYF. In DNA form, the CDR3 reads TGTGCCAGCAGCTTAACAGTTTCTTCTGGAAACACCATATATTTT.

This sequence joins TRBV10-1 and TRBJ1-1, with D hard to call. Germline CDR1 WNHNN, CDR2 SYGVQD (reference sequence). V was pared by 3 bases and J by 11 bases, with 19 bases between. This CDR3 contains 14 residues. In nucleotides, the CDR3 is TGCGCCAGCAGTGATCAAATCGACTCCTTACGTGCTTTCTTT. It specifies CASSDQIDSLRAFF.

This clone appeared a single time. This sample includes further DNA sequences coding for the same CDR3. The J gene is TRBJ1-2, the V gene TRBV5-1; possibly TRBD1 for D (5 bases). There are 13 residues in the CDR3. Trimming cost V 2 bases and J 8 bases, with 13 bases left between them. CDR1 is SGHRS, CDR2 YFSETQ, per germline. CDR3 in DNA: TGCGCCAGCAGCTTAGGGCAGGGAGGGGGCTACACCTTC. This sequence encodes CASSLGQGGGYTF.

The chain combines TRBV15 with TRBJ2-5; 10 bases are a match to TRBD1. From germline, CDR1 is LNHNV and CDR2 YYDKDF (reference sequence). The CDR3 consists of 14 residues. Unmatched junction bases numbered 1, after V lost 1 base and J lost 5 bases. For the CDR3, the DNA is TGTGCCACCAGCAGAGGGACAGGGGGGGAGACCCAGTACTTC. Translation: CATSRGTGGETQYF. The entire variable domain, with the rest obtained from reference TRBV15 and TRBJ2-5, is as follows: DAMVIQNPRYQVTQFGKPVTLSCSQTLNHNVMYWYQQKSSQAPKLLFHYYDKDFNNEADTPDNFQSRRPNTSFCFLDIRSPGLGDTAMYLCATSRGTGGETQYFGPGTRLLVL.

In nucleotides, the CDR3 is TGTGCCAGCAGAATGACGGGGGGCACCTACAATGAGCAGTTCTTC. Its translation: CASRMTGGTYNEQFF. The rearrangement links TRBV6-5 to TRBJ2-1, with a tentative D call TRBD2 (7 bases). The germline CDR1 and CDR2 sequences are MNHEY and SVGAGI. V shed 6 bases and J shed 2 bases, with 14 bases lying between them. The CDR3 is 15 amino acids.

This clone was counted a single time. The chain joins TRBV3-1 (or the pseudogene TRBV3-2) to TRBJ1-3; D gene unclear. Trimming took 5 bases from V and 0 from J, leaving 11 bases between them. Germline V gene lookup returns CDR1 LGHDT and CDR2 YNNKEL (reference sequence). The CDR3 is 15 amino acids. In DNA, the CDR3 is TGTGCCAGCAGCTCTCGAGGGCTCTCTGGAAACACCATATATTTT. Encoded protein: CASSSRGLSGNTIYF.

V gene TRBV19 combines with J gene TRBJ2-3; TRBD1 matches 7 bases. This CDR3 contains 15 residues. The germline CDR1 and CDR2 sequences are LNHDA and SQIVND (reference sequence). V was pared by 6 bases and J by 4 bases, with 10 bases of the junction left unmatched. The CDR3 region is CASRMRDSLSDTQYF. For the CDR3, the DNA is TGTGCCAGTAGGATGAGGGACAGCCTTTCAGATACGCAGTATTTT.

This clone occurred once. V gene TRBV19 combines with J gene TRBJ2-4; no clear D. The CDR3 spans 16 residues. V was clipped by 3 bases and J by 0 bases, with 12 bases between them. Germline V gives CDR1 LNHDA, CDR2 SQIVND (reference sequence). The CDR3 DNA reads as TGTGCCAGTAGTATGATGGGCCAACTAGCCAAAAACATTCAGTACTTC. This codes for CASSMMGQLAKNIQYF.

The genes are TRBV19 and TRBJ2-7; 10 bases match TRBD1. The CDR3 contains 16 residues. Germline CDR1 reads LNHDA; CDR2 reads SQIVND (reference sequence). V lost 7 bases and J lost 6; bases outside the gene matches: 15. The CDR3 sequence: CASTPSGTGAYGEQYF. In DNA, the CDR3 is TGTGCCAGTACCCCCTCCGGGACAGGGGCTTACGGCGAGCAGTACTTC.

The chain links TRBV10-3 to TRBJ2-5; tentatively, D is TRBD1 (5 bases). This CDR3 has 14 amino acids. The V and J ends lost 3 bases and 2 bases respectively, with 10 bases between them. Germline CDR1 is ENHRY and CDR2 is SYGVKD. The CDR3 protein is CAISETGLQETQYF. Here the CDR3 DNA reads TGTGCCATCAGTGAAACAGGCTTACAAGAGACCCAGTACTTC.

This clone was found once. The chain employs TRBV6-6 and TRBJ1-1; 7 bases are a match to TRBD1. The V segment lost 7 bases and the J segment 6 bases; nucleotides outside the gene matches: 11. The CDR3 is 14 amino acids. CDR1 MNHNY and CDR2 SVGAGI come from the germline V gene (reference sequence). The CDR3, as DNA: TGTGCCAGCACCCTGGGACAGTCGGGGTCTGAAGCTTTCTTT. Protein: CASTLGQSGSEAFF.

The CDR3 reads CASSHPDLGAYGYTF. As DNA, the CDR3 is TGCGCCAGCAGCCACCCGGACCTGGGGGCCTATGGCTACACCTTC. The V call is TRBV4-1, the J call TRBJ1-2; TRBD1 might be the D (6 bases). In germline, CDR1 is MGHRA, CDR2 YSYEKL. Trimming removed 3 bases from V and 4 bases from J, with 15 bases in between. The CDR3 runs 15 residues.

The chain couples TRBV20-1 to TRBJ1-1; tentative D call: TRBD1 (5 bases). Trimming removed 3 bases from V and 7 bases from J, with 9 bases in between. CDR3 length: 11 amino acids. Germline lookup yields CDR1 DFQATT and CDR2 SNEGSKA (reference sequence). This CDR3 reads CSASRGGEAFF. The CDR3 nucleotides read TGCAGTGCTAGCCGGGGGGGTGAAGCTTTCTTT.

Turning to this clone: A much larger clone is a single base away; this may be a read error. This rearrangement joins TRBV2 to TRBJ1-2, with a tentative D call TRBD1 (5 bases). This CDR3 has 11 residues. V was shortened by 3 bases and J by 7 bases, with 6 bases between the two germline ends. Germline CDR1 SNHLY, CDR2 FYNNEI. CDR3 in amino acids: CASSDRVGYTF. The CDR3 DNA reads TGTGCCAGCAGTGACAGGGTTGGCTACACCTTC.

J is TRBJ1-2 and V is TRBV7-8; D gene ambiguous. Germline V gives CDR1 SGHVS, CDR2 FQNEAQ. The CDR3 length is 13 residues. V was trimmed by 6 bases and J by 2 bases, leaving 10 bases between them. The CDR3 sequence is CASSQDTNYGYTF. CDR3 nucleotides: TGTGCCAGCAGTCAGGATACGAACTATGGCTACACCTTC.